This TCR beta chain was recovered during a study of CD8+ T cells in alopecia areata. Study-level points and caveats: Scalp clonality, along with expanded CD8+ clones among the top 100, was significantly decreased by tofacitinib.

Sequencing used cDNA as its template, made by extracting RNA and reverse transcribing it. Repertoires were generated with immunoSEQ multiplex PCR, while TCRdb's copy carries only in-frame clones and drops some. The sample lists roughly 220,000 clones; 35% to 40% were seen once. Indicated treatment: oral pan-JAK inhibitor, 5-10 mg twice daily. The germline CDR1 and CDR2 sequences are LNHNV and YYDKDF (reference sequence). The length of the CDR3 is 15 residues. V lost 0 bases and J lost 2, with 10 bases in between. This clone was seen a few times. Its antigen is unidentified. The chain joins TRBV15 to TRBJ2-5, with D maybe TRBD2 (5 bases). Sequencing used CD4+ T cells sorted from blood, obtained at approximately week 30, from a patient treated with tofacitinib. This receptor was taken from a human donor with alopecia areata. In DNA, the CDR3 is TGTGCCACCAGCAGAGATCGTGGGGAGCAAGAGACCCAGTACTTC. Its protein is CATSRDRGEQETQYF.